This T cell receptor (beta chain) came from a study of cytomegalovirus exposure and HLA in healthy donors. This clone was seen a few times. The PCR ran on 60 Vbeta and 13 Jbeta primers. Data came from immunoSEQ multiplex PCR; TCRdb stores just in-frame clones and leaves some out. The sample holds 150,000 to 250,000 clones, approximately 79% seen once. CDR3 size: 14 residues. The germline gives CDR1 ENHRY, CDR2 SYGVKD. The V gene end was trimmed by 4 bases and the J gene end by 6 bases; junction bases not matched to a gene: 8. Sequencing input: PBMCs. This TCR came from a girl between 5 and 17 years old in good health and CMV-seropositive. The chain employs TRBV10-3 and TRBJ2-7, with 8 nucleotides matching TRBD1. The CDR3 reads CAISGTGRESEQYF. CDR3 sequence (DNA): TGTGCCATCAGTGGGACAGGGAGAGAATCCGAGCAGTACTTC.